The text below deals with one TCR beta chain. Its target is unknown. Both 60 Vbeta primers and 13 Jbeta primers went into the PCR. Method: immunoSEQ multiplex PCR; TCRdb's copy keeps in-frame clones and lacks some. The top ten clones hold about 2.9% of a sample with over 150,000 clones, 75% of them seen once. This specimen belongs to a study of cytomegalovirus exposure and HLA in healthy donors. The study, taken as a whole, reports: Presence/absence analysis assumed near-uniform sequencing depth across donors.

The CDR3 covers 13 residues. In germline, CDR1 is SGHAT, CDR2 FQDESV (reference sequence). Trimming removed 7 bases at V and 4 bases at J, with 13 bases between. This chain uses TRBV11-1 with TRBJ1-1; the D is unclear. This clonotype originated in a male donor in good health and CMV-seronegative. Material for sequencing was PBMCs. The CDR3 reads CASMVEGSTEAFF. CDR3 DNA sequence: TGTGCCAGCATGGTCGAGGGAAGCACTGAAGCTTTCTTT.